The 20 T cell receptor beta chains listed next were all sequenced from one sample in a study of T cells in women clearing cervical HPV infection. Repertoires were generated with immunoSEQ multiplex PCR, while TCRdb's copy carries only in-frame clones and drops some. In all, the sample yields under 45,000 clones. Input material: blood buffy coat. Receptor source: a woman between 18 and 75 years old with a cervical HPV16 infection that either progressed to CIN3+ or cleared (not recorded which).

A note on this clone: The sequence runs out 3 residues before the end of the CDR3; the remainder is reconstructed from the germline J gene. V and J are TRBV12-5 and TRBJ2-2; 9 nucleotides match TRBD1. V lost 4 bases and J lost 6; bases outside the gene matches: 6. In germline, CDR1 is LGHNT, CDR2 FRNRAP. This CDR3 region has 15 residues. The CDR3 loop is CASGSLGQGSGELFF. CDR3 bases read: TGTGCTAGTGGTTCTCTAGGACAGGGGTCCGGGGAG.

Concerning this clone itself: With the read ending 3 residues before the CDR3 end, the germline J gene is used to fill in that end. The V call is TRBV19, the J call TRBJ1-4, with TRBD1 as a possible D gene (5 bases). V lost 2 bases and J lost 3, with 10 bases in between. This CDR3 region has 15 residues. Germline lookup yields CDR1 LNHDA and CDR2 SQIVND (reference sequence). CDR3 sequence reads: CASSIWGDSNEKLFF. The part of the CDR3 DNA that was read is TGTGCCAGTAGTATATGGGGGGATTCTAATGAAAAA.

Notes on this clone: The read falls 3 residues short of the CDR3 end, and the missing part is taken from the germline J gene. The chain carries TRBV2 and TRBJ1-1; D might be TRBD1 (6 bases). Germline-derived CDR1 and CDR2 are SNHLY and FYNNEI. V lost 0 bases to trimming and J lost 6 bases, with 11 bases between them. This CDR3 contains 14 residues. CDR3 DNA (partial): TGTGCCAGCAGTGAAGCGCAGGGGATCGCTGAA. Its translation: CASSEAQGIAE. The CDR3 in full is CASSEAQGIAEAFF. The whole variable domain, filled in from reference TRBV2 and TRBJ1-1, reads EPEVTQTPSHQVTQMGQEVILRCVPISNHLYFYWYRQILGQKVEFLVSFYNNEISEKSEIFDDQFSVERPDGSNFTLKIRSTKLEDSAMYFCASSEAQGIAEAFFGQGTRLTVV.

With respect to this clone: The DNA ends 3 residues before the CDR3 does, and the rest of the CDR3 is filled in from the germline J gene. The chain uses TRBV14 and TRBJ2-3; D is unclear. CDR3 length equals 17 residues. V was shortened by 0 bases and J by 4 bases, with 17 bases between the two germline ends. In germline, CDR1 is SGHDN, CDR2 FVKESK. CDR3 DNA, as far as it was read: TGTGCCAGCAGCCAAGATCACCGACTGGCTACCCCAGATACG. Protein sequence: CASSQDHRLATPDT. The whole CDR3 region reads CASSQDHRLATPDTQYF.

The CDR3 DNA, read in part, is TGTGCCAGCAGTGAACCAGGAGCAACTAATGAAAAA. Encoded protein: CASSEPGATNEK. In full, the CDR3 reads CASSEPGATNEKLFF. The gene calls are TRBV6-1 and TRBJ1-4; unclear D gene. Sequencing ends 3 residues short of the CDR3 end; the germline J gene provides the rest. Germline values: CDR1 MNHNS, CDR2 SASEGT. This CDR3 contains 15 residues. V was shortened by 2 bases and J by 0 bases, with 7 bases between the two germline ends.

In the case of this clone: The read is 3 residues too short to cover the CDR3 end, so that end is filled in from the germline J gene. The chain is built from TRBV2 and TRBJ2-5; 8 positions agree with TRBD1. The CDR3 has 15 amino acids. Germline values: CDR1 SNHLY, CDR2 FYNNEI. V gave up 7 bases and J gave up 4 bases; unmatched junction bases: 11. This CDR3 reads CASTPHRGISETQYF. The part of the CDR3 DNA that was read is TGTGCCAGCACCCCCCACAGGGGGATTTCAGAGACC.

As for this clone: Coverage ceases 3 residues before the CDR3 finishes, and the germline J gene fills in the end. The V gene is TRBV20-1, the J gene TRBJ2-7, with TRBD1 identical over 8 bases. V dropped 4 bases and J dropped 4; count of bases not matched to a gene: 6. From germline, CDR1 is DFQATT and CDR2 SNEGSKA (reference sequence). The CDR3 runs 13 residues. The sequenced part of the CDR3 DNA is TGCAGTGCTAAAACCCAGGGGGCTTACGAG. Residues: CSAKTQGAYE. The entire CDR3 protein reads CSAKTQGAYEQYF.

Concerning this clone: The CDR3 end lies 3 residues beyond the end of the read and is filled in from the germline J gene. J is TRBJ2-1 and V is TRBV2, with D possibly matching TRBD2 (6 bases). In germline, CDR1 is SNHLY, CDR2 FYNNEI. V was clipped by 7 bases and J by 0 bases, with 13 bases between them. The CDR3 has 15 residues. CDR3 residues: CASTVRGSSYNEQFF. CDR3 bases read: TGTGCCAGCACCGTGCGGGGTAGCTCCTACAATGAG.

Comment on this clone: The read comes to an end 3 residues before the CDR3 does, leaving the germline J gene to fill in the end. The gene calls are TRBV4-1 and TRBJ1-5; 7 bases agree with TRBD1. CDR1 MGHRA and CDR2 YSYEKL come from the germline V gene. Losses at the gene ends were 4 bases for V and 3 bases for J; bases not matched to a gene: 3. This CDR3 has 14 residues. The CDR3 spells CASSPGTDNQPQHF. The sequenced CDR3 bases are TGCGCCAGCAGCCCCGGGACAGACAATCAGCCC.

A word on this clone: The CDR3 is cut off 3 residues early in the read; its end comes from the germline J gene. The chain combines TRBV20-1 with TRBJ2-3; 9 bases match TRBD2. Germline V lookup: CDR1 DFQATT, CDR2 SNEGSKA (reference sequence). CDR3 length: 15 residues. CDR3 bases read: TGCAGTGCTCCCCTAATAGCGGGAGAGCGGGAGACG. As protein: CSAPLIAGERET. The complete CDR3 reads CSAPLIAGERETQYF.

Regarding this clone: The CDR3 end lies 3 residues beyond the end of the read and is filled in from the germline J gene. J is TRBJ1-4 and V is TRBV7-9; 7 bases map to TRBD1. Looked up from germline, CDR1 is SEHNR and CDR2 is FQNEAQ (reference sequence). The trim removed 3 bases at V and 7 bases at J, leaving 5 bases unmatched. The CDR3 totals 14 residues. The sequenced part of the CDR3 DNA is TGTGCCAGCAGCTTTACAGGGGAGGGTGAAAAA. Translation gives CASSFTGEGEK. The CDR3 reads in full as CASSFTGEGEKLFF.

As concerns this clone: The read gets to within 3 residues of the CDR3 end, and the germline J gene fills in the rest. The gene calls are TRBV5-1 and TRBJ1-2, with a weak D call TRBD1 (5 bases). The CDR3 is 15 amino acids. The germline V gene has CDR1 SGHRS and CDR2 YFSETQ. This CDR3 is CASSLLSGRQNEYTF. The covered CDR3 bases are TGCGCCAGCAGCTTGTTGTCAGGGAGGCAGAACGAA.

About this clone itself: Read data end 3 residues before the CDR3 end; the end is taken from the germline J gene. The genes are TRBV4-2 and TRBJ2-7, with 7 bases fitting TRBD1. V dropped 1 base and J dropped 6; count of bases not matched to a gene: 3. Germline values: CDR1 LGHNA, CDR2 YNFKEQ. This CDR3 spans 13 amino acids. The covered CDR3 bases are TGTGCCAGCAGCCAAGTGGCAGGGGGCGAG. Translated, it gives CASSQVAGGE. In full, the CDR3 reads CASSQVAGGEQYF.

As concerns this clone: The observed sequence ends 3 residues before the CDR3 terminus, with the missing tail filled in from the germline J gene. The V and J genes are TRBV20-1 and TRBJ2-7; 8 bases are shared with TRBD2. Germline-derived CDR1 and CDR2 are DFQATT and SNEGSKA (reference sequence). V dropped 5 bases and J dropped 0; count of bases not matched to a gene: 3. This CDR3 contains 13 residues. The covered CDR3 bases are TGCAGTGCTGGCGGGAGGTCCTCCTACGAG. Translating gives CSAGGRSSYE. In full, the CDR3 reads CSAGGRSSYEQYF.

With respect to this clone: The missing CDR3 end, 3 residues past where the read stops, is filled in from the germline J gene. The chain is built from TRBV10-2 and TRBJ2-5, with TRBD2 matching over 7 bases. Germline V CDR1 and CDR2: WSHSY, SAAADI. The CDR3 length is 13 residues. The V segment lost 6 bases and the J segment 5 bases; nucleotides outside the gene matches: 6. The sequenced CDR3 bases are TGCGCCAGCAGAGATAGCGGGTGGGAGACC. Its protein is CASRDSGWET. The CDR3 reads in full as CASRDSGWETQYF.

With respect to this clone: The read finishes 3 residues shy of the CDR3 end, and the germline J gene is used to complete it. This sequence joins TRBV30 and TRBJ2-3, with D maybe TRBD1 (5 bases). V lost 6 bases to trimming and J lost 4 bases, with 8 bases between them. This CDR3 comprises 11 residues. Germline V gives CDR1 GTSNPN, CDR2 SVGIG (reference sequence). CDR3 DNA (partial): TGTGCCTGTAGGGGCCCAGATACG. Encoded protein: CACRGPDT. The full CDR3 is CACRGPDTQYF.

A remark on this clone: Sequencing ends 3 residues short of the CDR3 end; the germline J gene provides the rest. The V and J genes are TRBV30 and TRBJ2-1; 12 bases match TRBD1. This CDR3 is built from 13 residues. The germline V gene has CDR1 GTSNPN and CDR2 SVGIG (reference sequence). The trim removed 1 base at V and 8 bases at J, leaving 0 bases unmatched. The CDR3 spells CAWSGDRGHEQFF. The sequenced part of the CDR3 DNA is TGTGCCTGGAGTGGGGACAGGGGGCATGAG.

Concerning this clone itself: The CDR3 end lies 3 residues beyond the end of the read and is filled in from the germline J gene. The chain couples TRBV29-1 to TRBJ1-1; D remains ambiguous. V lost 6 bases, J lost 0 bases, and 14 bases lay in between. From germline, CDR1 is SQVTM and CDR2 ANQGSEA. The length of the CDR3 is 14 residues. The CDR3 reads CSVLNRTLNTEAFF. CDR3 bases read: TGCAGCGTCTTAAACCGGACTTTGAACACTGAA.

As to this clone: The CDR3 end falls 3 residues outside the read, so it is completed with the germline J gene. J is TRBJ1-4 and V is TRBV7-9, with 7 bases lining up with TRBD1. The J segment lost 8 bases and the V segment lost 1 base, leaving 4 bases of the junction unmatched. The germline V gene encodes CDR1 SEHNR and CDR2 FQNEAQ (reference sequence). The CDR3 sequence is 14 residues long. CDR3 DNA, as far as it was read: TGTGCCAGCAGCTTAGGACAGGGTGACGAAAAA. This encodes CASSLGQGDEK. The whole CDR3 is CASSLGQGDEKLFF. Together with reference TRBV7-9 and TRBJ1-4, the CDR3 gives the full variable domain: DTGVSQNPRHKITKRGQNVTFRCDPISEHNRLYWYRQTLGQGPEFLTYFQNEAQLEKSRLLSDRFSAERPKGSFSTLEIQRTEQGDSAMYLCASSLGQGDEKLFFGSGTQLSVL.

Remarks on this clone: The read stops 3 residues short of the end of the CDR3; the missing end is completed from the germline J gene. V is TRBV20-1 and J is TRBJ2-2; D perhaps matches TRBD1 (5 bases). Germline-derived CDR1 and CDR2 are DFQATT and SNEGSKA (reference sequence). V was cut by 0 bases and J by 6 bases, with 11 bases left in between. This CDR3 contains 14 residues. The sequenced part of the CDR3 DNA is TGCAGTGCTAGAGATCCTCAGGGTCCCGGGGAG. It specifies CSARDPQGPGE. The entire CDR3 protein is CSARDPQGPGELFF.